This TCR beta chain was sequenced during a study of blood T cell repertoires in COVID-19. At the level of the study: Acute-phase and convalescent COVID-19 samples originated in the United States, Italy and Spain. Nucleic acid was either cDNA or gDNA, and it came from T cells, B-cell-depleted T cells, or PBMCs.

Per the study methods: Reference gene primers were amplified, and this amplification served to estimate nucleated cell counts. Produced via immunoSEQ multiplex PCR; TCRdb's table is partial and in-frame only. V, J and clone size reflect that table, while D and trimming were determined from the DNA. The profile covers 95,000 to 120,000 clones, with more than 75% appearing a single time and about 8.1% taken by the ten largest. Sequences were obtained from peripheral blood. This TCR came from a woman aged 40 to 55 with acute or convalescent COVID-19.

CDR3 in amino acids: CASSFSRAEGAEAFF. The CDR3 coding sequence is TGTGCCAGCAGCTTTAGTAGGGCTGAGGGGGCTGAAGCTTTCTTT. V and J are TRBV7-9 and TRBJ1-1; possibly TRBD1 for D (6 bases). Per the germline V gene, CDR1 is SEHNR and CDR2 is FQNEAQ (reference sequence). This CDR3 is built from 15 residues. V lost 3 bases to trimming and J lost 6 bases, with 17 bases between them.